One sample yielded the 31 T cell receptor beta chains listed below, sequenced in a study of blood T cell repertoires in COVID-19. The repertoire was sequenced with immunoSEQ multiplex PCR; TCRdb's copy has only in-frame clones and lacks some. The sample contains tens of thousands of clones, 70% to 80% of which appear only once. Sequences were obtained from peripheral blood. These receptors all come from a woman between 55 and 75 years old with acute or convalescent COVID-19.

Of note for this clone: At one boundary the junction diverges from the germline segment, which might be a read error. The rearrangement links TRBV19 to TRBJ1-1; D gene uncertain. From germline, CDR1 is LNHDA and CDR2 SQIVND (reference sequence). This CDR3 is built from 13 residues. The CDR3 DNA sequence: TGTGCCAGTACTGTCCGGGTGAAGACTGAAGCTTTCTTT. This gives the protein CASTVRVKTEAFF.

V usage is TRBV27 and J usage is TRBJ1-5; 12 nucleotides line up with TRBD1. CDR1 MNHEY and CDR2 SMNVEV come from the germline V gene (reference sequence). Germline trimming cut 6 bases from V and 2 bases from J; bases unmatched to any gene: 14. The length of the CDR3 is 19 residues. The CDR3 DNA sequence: TGTGCCAGCAGCTCCCCGGGGGGACAGGGGGCTTTAGGCAATCAGCCCCAGCATTTT. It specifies CASSSPGGQGALGNQPQHF.

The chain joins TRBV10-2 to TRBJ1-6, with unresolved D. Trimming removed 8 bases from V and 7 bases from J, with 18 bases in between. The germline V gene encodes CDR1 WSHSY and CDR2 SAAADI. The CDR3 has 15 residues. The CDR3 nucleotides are TGCGCCAGCCGCGAAGAGGGAGCCCGAAATTCACCCCTCCACTTT. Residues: CASREEGARNSPLHF.

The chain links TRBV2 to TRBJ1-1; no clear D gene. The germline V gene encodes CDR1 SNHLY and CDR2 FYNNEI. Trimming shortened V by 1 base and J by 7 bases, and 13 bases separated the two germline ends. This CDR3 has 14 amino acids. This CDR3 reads CASSEGRITGEAFF. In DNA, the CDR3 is TGTGCCAGCAGTGAAGGGAGGATAACGGGTGAAGCTTTCTTT.

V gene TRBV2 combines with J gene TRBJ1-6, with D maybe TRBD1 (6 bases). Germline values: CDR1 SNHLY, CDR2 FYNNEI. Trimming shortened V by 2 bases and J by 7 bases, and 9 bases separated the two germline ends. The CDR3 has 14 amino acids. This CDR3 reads CASSEHRENSPLHF. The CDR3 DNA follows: TGTGCCAGCAGTGAACACAGGGAAAATTCACCCCTCCACTTT.

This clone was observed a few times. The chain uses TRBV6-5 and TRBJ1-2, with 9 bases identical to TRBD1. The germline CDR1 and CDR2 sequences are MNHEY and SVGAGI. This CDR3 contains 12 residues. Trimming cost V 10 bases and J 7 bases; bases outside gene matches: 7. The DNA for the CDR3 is TGTGCCACCGGGGGACAGGGTGGTGGCTACACCTTC. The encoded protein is CATGGQGGGYTF.

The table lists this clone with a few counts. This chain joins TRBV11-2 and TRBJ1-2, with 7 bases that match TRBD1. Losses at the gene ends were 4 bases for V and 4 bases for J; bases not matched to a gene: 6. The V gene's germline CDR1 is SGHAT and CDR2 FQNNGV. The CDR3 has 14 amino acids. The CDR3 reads CASSSGTAFYGYTF. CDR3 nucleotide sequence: TGTGCCAGCAGCTCGGGGACAGCATTCTATGGCTACACCTTC.

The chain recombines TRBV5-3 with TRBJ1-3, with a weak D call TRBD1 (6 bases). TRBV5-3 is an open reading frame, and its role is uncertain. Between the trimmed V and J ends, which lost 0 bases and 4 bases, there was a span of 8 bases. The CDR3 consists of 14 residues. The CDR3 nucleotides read TGTGCCAGAAGCTTGGAGGGGGTGGGAAACACCATATATTTT. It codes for CARSLEGVGNTIYF.

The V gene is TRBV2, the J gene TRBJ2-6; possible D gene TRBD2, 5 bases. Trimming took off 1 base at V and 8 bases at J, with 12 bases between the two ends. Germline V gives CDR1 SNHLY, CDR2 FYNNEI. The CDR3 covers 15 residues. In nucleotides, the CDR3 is TGTGCCAGCAGTGAAGAGAGGGTAAGGACCAACGTCCTGACTTTC. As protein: CASSEERVRTNVLTF.

CDR3 sequence reads: CSASGTADTQYF. For the CDR3, the DNA is TGCAGTGCTAGTGGGACAGCAGATACGCAGTATTTT. The chain recombines TRBV20-1 with TRBJ2-3, with 7 bases matching TRBD1. Germline loops: CDR1 DFQATT, CDR2 SNEGSKA (reference sequence). V shed 3 bases and J 4 bases; nucleotides not matched to a gene: 1. The CDR3 totals 12 residues.

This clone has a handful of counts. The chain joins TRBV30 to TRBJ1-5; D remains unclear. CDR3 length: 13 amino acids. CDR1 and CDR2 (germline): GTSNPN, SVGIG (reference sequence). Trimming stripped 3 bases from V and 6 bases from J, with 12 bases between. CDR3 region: CAWSTPPGQPQHF. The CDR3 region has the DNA TGTGCCTGGAGCACTCCCCCAGGTCAGCCCCAGCATTTT.

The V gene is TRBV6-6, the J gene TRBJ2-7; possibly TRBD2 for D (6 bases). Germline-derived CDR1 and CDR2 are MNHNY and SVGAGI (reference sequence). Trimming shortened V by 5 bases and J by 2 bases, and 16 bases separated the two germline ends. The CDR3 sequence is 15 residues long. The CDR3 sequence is CASSNRAGLAYEQYF. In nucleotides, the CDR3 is TGTGCCAGCAGTAACCGTGCGGGGTTGGCCTACGAGCAGTACTTC.

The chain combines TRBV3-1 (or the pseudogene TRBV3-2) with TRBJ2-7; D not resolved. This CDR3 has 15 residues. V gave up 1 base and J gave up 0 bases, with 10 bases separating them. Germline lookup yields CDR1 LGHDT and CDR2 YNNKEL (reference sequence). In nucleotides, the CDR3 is TGTGCCAGCAGCCAAGGGTATTACGGCTCCTACGAGCAGTACTTC. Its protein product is CASSQGYYGSYEQYF.

CDR3 loop: CASSEGMGAAKNIQYF. The CDR3 coding sequence is TGTGCCAGCAGTGAAGGGATGGGAGCAGCCAAAAACATTCAGTACTTC. The chain links TRBV6-1 to TRBJ2-4; D perhaps matches TRBD2 (5 bases). Trimming shortened V by 1 base and J by 0 bases, and 10 bases separated the two germline ends. This CDR3 is built from 16 residues. Germline assignment: CDR1 MNHNS and CDR2 SASEGT.

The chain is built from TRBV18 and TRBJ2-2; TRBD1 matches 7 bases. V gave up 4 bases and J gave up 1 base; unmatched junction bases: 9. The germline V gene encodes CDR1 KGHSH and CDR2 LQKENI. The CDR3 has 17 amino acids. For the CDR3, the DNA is TGTGCCAGCTCACTTAGACAGGGATCCTTGAACACCGGGGAGCTGTTTTTT. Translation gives CASSLRQGSLNTGELFF. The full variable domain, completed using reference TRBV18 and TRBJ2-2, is NAGVMQNPRHLVRRRGQEARLRCSPMKGHSHVYWYRQLPEEGLKFMVYLQKENIIDESGMPKERFSAEFPKEGPSILRIQQVVRGDSAAYFCASSLRQGSLNTGELFFGEGSRLTVL.

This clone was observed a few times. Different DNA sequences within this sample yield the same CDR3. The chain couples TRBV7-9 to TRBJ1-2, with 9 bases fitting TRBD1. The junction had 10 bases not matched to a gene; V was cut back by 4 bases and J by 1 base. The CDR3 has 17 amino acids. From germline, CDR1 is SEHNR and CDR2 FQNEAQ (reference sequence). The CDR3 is CASSSNAGTGSNYGYTF. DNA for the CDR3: TGTGCCAGCAGCTCGAACGCCGGGACAGGGAGTAACTATGGCTACACCTTC.

The chain's CDR3 is CASIEHATNEKLFF. In nucleotides, the CDR3 is TGTGCCAGCATCGAGCATGCAACTAATGAAAAACTGTTTTTT. V gene TRBV7-9 combines with J gene TRBJ1-4; D ambiguous. Germline lookup yields CDR1 SEHNR and CDR2 FQNEAQ (reference sequence). V lost 7 bases and J 0 bases, leaving 9 bases between the germline ends. The CDR3 contains 14 residues. Supplemented by reference TRBV7-9 and TRBJ1-4, the full variable domain reads DTGVSQNPRHKITKRGQNVTFRCDPISEHNRLYWYRQTLGQGPEFLTYFQNEAQLEKSRLLSDRFSAERPKGSFSTLEIQRTEQGDSAMYLCASIEHATNEKLFFGSGTQLSVL.

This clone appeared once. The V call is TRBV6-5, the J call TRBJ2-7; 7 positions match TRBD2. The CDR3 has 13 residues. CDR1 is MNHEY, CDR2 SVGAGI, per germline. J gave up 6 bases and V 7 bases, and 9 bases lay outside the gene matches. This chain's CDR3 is CASNPDTGGEQYF. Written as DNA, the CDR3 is TGTGCCAGCAATCCCGACACGGGAGGCGAGCAGTACTTC.

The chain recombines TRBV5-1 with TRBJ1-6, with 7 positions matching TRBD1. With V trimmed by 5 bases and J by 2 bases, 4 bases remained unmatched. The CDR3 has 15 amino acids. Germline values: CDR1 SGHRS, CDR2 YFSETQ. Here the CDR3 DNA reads TGCGCCAGCAGTAGACAGGGCCCCTATAATTCACCCCTCCACTTT. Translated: CASSRQGPYNSPLHF. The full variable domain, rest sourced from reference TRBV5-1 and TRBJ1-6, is KAGVTQTPRYLIKTRGQQVTLSCSPISGHRSVSWYQQTPGQGLQFLFEYFSETQRNKGNFPGRFSGRQFSNSRSEMNVSTLELGDSALYLCASSRQGPYNSPLHFGNGTRLTVT.

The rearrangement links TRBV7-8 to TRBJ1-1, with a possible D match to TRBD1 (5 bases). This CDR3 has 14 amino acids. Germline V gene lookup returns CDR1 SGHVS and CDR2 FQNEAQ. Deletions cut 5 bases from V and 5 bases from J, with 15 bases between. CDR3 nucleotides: TGTGCCAGCAGCCCTATGGTGGGGGGGACTGAAGCTTTCTTT. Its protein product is CASSPMVGGTEAFF.

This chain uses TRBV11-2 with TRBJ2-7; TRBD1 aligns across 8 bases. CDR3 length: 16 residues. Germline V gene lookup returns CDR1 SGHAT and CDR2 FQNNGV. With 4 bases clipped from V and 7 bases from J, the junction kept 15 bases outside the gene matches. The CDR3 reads CASSSPGQGAIVEQYF. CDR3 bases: TGTGCCAGCAGCTCCCCCGGCCAGGGGGCCATAGTGGAGCAGTACTTC.

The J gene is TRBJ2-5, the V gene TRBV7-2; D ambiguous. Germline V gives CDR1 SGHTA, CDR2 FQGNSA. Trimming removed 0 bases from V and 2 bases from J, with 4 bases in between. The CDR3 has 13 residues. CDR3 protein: CASSLAEQETQYF. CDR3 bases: TGTGCCAGCAGCTTAGCGGAGCAAGAGACCCAGTACTTC.

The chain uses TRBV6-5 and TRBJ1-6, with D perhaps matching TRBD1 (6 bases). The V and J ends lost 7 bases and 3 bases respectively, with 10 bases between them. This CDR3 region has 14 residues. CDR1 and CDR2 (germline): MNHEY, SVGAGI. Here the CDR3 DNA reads TGTGCCAGCACCCGGACAGTCTATAATTCACCCCTCCACTTT. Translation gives CASTRTVYNSPLHF.

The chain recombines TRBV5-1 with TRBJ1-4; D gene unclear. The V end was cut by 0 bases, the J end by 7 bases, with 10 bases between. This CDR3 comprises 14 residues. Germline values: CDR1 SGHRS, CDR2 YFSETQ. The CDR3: CASSLAAATEKLFF. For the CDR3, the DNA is TGCGCCAGCAGCTTGGCCGCGGCAACTGAAAAACTGTTTTTT.

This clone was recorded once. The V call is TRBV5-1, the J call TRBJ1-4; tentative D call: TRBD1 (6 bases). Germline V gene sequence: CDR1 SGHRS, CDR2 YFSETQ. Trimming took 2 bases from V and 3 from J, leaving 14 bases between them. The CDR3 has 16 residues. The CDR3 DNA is TGCGCCAGCAGCTTCGACGGACAGCCCGCTAATGAAAAACTGTTTTTT. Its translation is CASSFDGQPANEKLFF.

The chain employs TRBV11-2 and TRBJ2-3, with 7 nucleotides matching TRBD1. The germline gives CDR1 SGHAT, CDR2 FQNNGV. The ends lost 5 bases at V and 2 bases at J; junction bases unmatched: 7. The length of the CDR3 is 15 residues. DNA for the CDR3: TGTGCCAGCAGCCCCTGGACAGGAAACACAGATACGCAGTATTTT. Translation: CASSPWTGNTDTQYF.

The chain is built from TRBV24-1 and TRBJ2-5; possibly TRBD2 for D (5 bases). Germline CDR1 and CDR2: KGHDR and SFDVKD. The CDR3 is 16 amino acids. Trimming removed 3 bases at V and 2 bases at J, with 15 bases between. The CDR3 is CATSDTGPRGQETQYF. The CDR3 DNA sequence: TGTGCCACCAGTGATACCGGGCCCCGGGGACAAGAGACCCAGTACTTC.

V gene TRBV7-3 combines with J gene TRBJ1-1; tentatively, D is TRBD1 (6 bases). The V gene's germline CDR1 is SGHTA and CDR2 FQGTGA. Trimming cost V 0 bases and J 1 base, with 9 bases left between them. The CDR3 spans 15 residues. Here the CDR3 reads CASSLTGGPNTEAFF. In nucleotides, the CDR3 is TGTGCCAGCAGCTTAACCGGGGGGCCGAACACTGAAGCTTTCTTT.

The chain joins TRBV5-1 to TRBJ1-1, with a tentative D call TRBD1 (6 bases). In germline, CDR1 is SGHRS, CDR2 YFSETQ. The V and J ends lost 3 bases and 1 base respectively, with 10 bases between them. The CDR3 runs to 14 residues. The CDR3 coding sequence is TGCGCCAGCAGCTCGGGGGGGGCGAACACTGAAGCTTTCTTT. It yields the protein CASSSGGANTEAFF.

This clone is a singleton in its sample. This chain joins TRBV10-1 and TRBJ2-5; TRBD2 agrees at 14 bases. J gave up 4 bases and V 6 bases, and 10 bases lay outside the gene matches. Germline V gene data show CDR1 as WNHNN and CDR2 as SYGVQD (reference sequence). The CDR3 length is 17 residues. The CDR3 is CASRRLAGGTRVETQYF. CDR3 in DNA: TGCGCCAGCAGGAGACTAGCGGGGGGGACCAGGGTAGAGACCCAGTACTTC.

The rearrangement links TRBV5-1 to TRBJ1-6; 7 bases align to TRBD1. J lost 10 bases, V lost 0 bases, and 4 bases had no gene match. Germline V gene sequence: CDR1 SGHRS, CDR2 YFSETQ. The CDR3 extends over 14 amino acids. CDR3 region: CASSLGQGRSPLHF. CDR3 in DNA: TGCGCCAGCAGCTTGGGACAGGGAAGATCACCCCTCCACTTT.